What follows are 28 T cell receptor beta chains derived from one specimen sequenced in a study of cytomegalovirus exposure and HLA in healthy donors. PCR involved 60 Vbeta and 13 Jbeta primers. The repertoire was sequenced with immunoSEQ multiplex PCR; TCRdb's copy has only in-frame clones and lacks some. The data hold about 120,000 clones, with roughly 65% observed a single time. Sequenced material: PBMCs. All receptors derive from a man in his forties in good health and CMV-seropositive.

This clone was counted a few times. V usage is TRBV27 and J usage is TRBJ2-4; 9 nucleotides agree with TRBD1. The germline V gene encodes CDR1 MNHEY and CDR2 SMNVEV (reference sequence). The ends lost 7 bases at V and 1 base at J; junction bases unmatched: 11. The CDR3 runs to 17 residues. The CDR3 coding sequence is TGTGCCAGCATCCTATCTCAGACAGGGGGGGCCAAAAACATTCAGTACTTC. Encoded protein: CASILSQTGGAKNIQYF.

This clone has more than one count but fewer than ten. CDR3 DNA: TGTGCCAGCTCACTCGAGGATAACACTGAAGCTTTCTTT. Its protein is CASSLEDNTEAFF. The chain combines TRBV18 with TRBJ1-1; D gene unclear. Trimming removed 4 bases at V and 2 bases at J, with 8 bases between. The length of the CDR3 is 13 residues. Germline V gene sequence: CDR1 KGHSH, CDR2 LQKENI.

V is TRBV30 and J is TRBJ2-7; 7 nucleotides line up with TRBD1. V lost 2 bases and J lost 6; bases outside the gene matches: 7. The CDR3 is 13 amino acids. Germline CDR1 GTSNPN, CDR2 SVGIG (reference sequence). The DNA for the CDR3 is TGTGCCTGGAGTCCAGACAGGGTTGGCGAGCAGTACTTC. Residues: CAWSPDRVGEQYF.

This chain joins TRBV19 and TRBJ1-2; possible D gene TRBD1, 5 bases. This CDR3 is built from 13 residues. CDR1 and CDR2 (germline): LNHDA, SQIVND (reference sequence). V was pared by 7 bases and J by 8 bases, with 17 bases between. The CDR3: CASKVQGSRGYTF. The CDR3 DNA is TGTGCCAGTAAAGTCCAGGGTTCAAGAGGCTACACCTTC.

The chain couples TRBV4-3 to TRBJ2-7; TRBD1 aligns across 8 bases. This CDR3 is built from 15 residues. Germline CDR1 and CDR2: LGHNA and YSLEER. J lost 12 bases, V lost 1 base, and 14 bases had no gene match. CDR3 loop: CASSQGGQGSDAPYF. CDR3 in DNA: TGCGCCAGCAGCCAAGGAGGACAGGGCTCTGATGCTCCGTACTTC.

The chain is built from TRBV4-1 and TRBJ1-4; weak D call: TRBD1 (6 bases). The V end was cut by 4 bases, the J end by 4 bases, with 16 bases between. CDR1 and CDR2 from the germline V gene are MGHRA and YSYEKL. The CDR3 has 16 residues. CDR3 DNA sequence: TGCGCCAGCAGCCCATCCAGCAGGACAGATAATGAAAAACTGTTTTTT. Its translation: CASSPSSRTDNEKLFF.

The J gene is TRBJ1-1, the V gene TRBV7-9, with 9 positions matching TRBD1. The CDR3 is 15 residues long. The V and J ends lost 5 bases and 3 bases, in that order; junction bases with no gene match: 7. Looked up from germline, CDR1 is SEHNR and CDR2 is FQNEAQ (reference sequence). The CDR3 region has the DNA TGTGCCAGCAGCCAGACAGGGGGGGGCTACACTGAAGCTTTCTTT. Its protein product is CASSQTGGGYTEAFF.

The chain recombines TRBV5-1 with TRBJ2-7; 9 nucleotides line up with TRBD2. Germline lookup yields CDR1 SGHRS and CDR2 YFSETQ. J was trimmed by 5 bases and V by 4 bases; bases with no gene match: 10. This CDR3 is 15 amino acids long. Here the CDR3 DNA reads TGCGCCAGCAGCCCCTTGGCGGGAGGGCTGGACGAGCAGTACTTC. Amino acid sequence: CASSPLAGGLDEQYF.

The V gene is TRBV11-1, the J gene TRBJ2-7, with 7 bases lining up with TRBD1. Trimming at V came to 2 bases and at J to 4 bases, leaving 11 bases not matched to a gene. Germline V gives CDR1 SGHAT, CDR2 FQDESV (reference sequence). The CDR3 extends over 16 amino acids. Here the CDR3 reads CASSLTHSGTEYEQYF. In nucleotides, the CDR3 is TGTGCCAGCAGCTTAACCCACTCCGGGACAGAATACGAGCAGTACTTC.

This clone was found a few times. This chain uses TRBV5-4 with TRBJ1-6; tentative D call: TRBD1 (5 bases). Deletions cut 7 bases from V and 8 bases from J, with 10 bases between. The germline V gene encodes CDR1 SGHNT and CDR2 YYREEE (reference sequence). The CDR3 consists of 12 residues. The CDR3 region has the DNA TGTGCCAGCGGGGAACAGGATTCACCCCTCCACTTT. It translates to CASGEQDSPLHF.

The chain recombines TRBV9 with TRBJ2-2, with D perhaps matching TRBD1 (5 bases). V was pared by 4 bases and J by 5 bases, with 15 bases between. Germline V gives CDR1 SGDLS, CDR2 YYNGEE. The CDR3 length is 15 residues. The CDR3 DNA is TGTGCCAGCAGCTTCTTTCAGGGATCTACCGGGGAGCTGTTTTTT. This sequence encodes CASSFFQGSTGELFF.

The CDR3 loop reads CASSLAGGLAGDEQYF. CDR3 DNA: TGTGCCAGCAGCTTAGCAGGTGGACTAGCGGGAGACGAGCAGTACTTC. This sequence joins TRBV11-3 and TRBJ2-7, with 13 positions matching TRBD2. Germline CDR1 reads SGHNT; CDR2 reads YENEEA. The CDR3 runs 16 residues. J was trimmed by 5 bases and V by 1 base; bases with no gene match: 5.

The CDR3 DNA reads as TGTGCCACCTCCGGGACAGTCTCCTACGAGCAGTACTTC. It translates to CATSGTVSYEQYF. The rearrangement uses TRBV15 and TRBJ2-7, with 7 bases identical to TRBD1. The trim removed 8 bases at V and 0 bases at J, leaving 4 bases unmatched. CDR1 is LNHNV and CDR2 is YYDKDF in the germline V gene (reference sequence). The CDR3 is 13 amino acids.

This chain joins TRBV18 and TRBJ1-1; D is ambiguous. Germline V gene data show CDR1 as KGHSH and CDR2 as LQKENI. The CDR3 is 11 amino acids. Trimming left V 2 bases short and J 6 bases short, with 4 bases between. CDR3 protein: CASSPDSEAFF. CDR3 nucleotide sequence: TGTGCCAGCTCACCAGACTCTGAAGCTTTCTTT.

This chain connects TRBV2 to TRBJ1-5; no definite D call. This CDR3 is built from 12 residues. Germline assignment: CDR1 SNHLY and CDR2 FYNNEI. V gave up 6 bases and J gave up 1 base, with 4 bases separating them. CDR3 bases: TGTGCCAGCAGCAGAAGCAATCAGCCCCAGCATTTT. Protein product: CASSRSNQPQHF.

This clone was seen a few times. CDR3 nucleotides: TGTGCCAGTAGTATAAGGATGGGGAGACCGTCCTCTGGGGCCAACGTCCTGACTTTC. It yields the protein CASSIRMGRPSSGANVLTF. The V and J genes are TRBV19 and TRBJ2-6; D might be TRBD2 (5 bases). Looked up from germline, CDR1 is LNHDA and CDR2 is SQIVND (reference sequence). This CDR3 is built from 19 residues. The V and J ends lost 2 bases and 0 bases respectively, with 17 bases between them.

The chain recombines TRBV5-1 with TRBJ2-1, with no clear D. The CDR3 runs to 12 residues. Per germline, CDR1 SGHRS and CDR2 YFSETQ. Trimming stripped 2 bases from V and 10 bases from J, with 10 bases between. The CDR3 sequence is CASSFTKAEQFF. The CDR3 region has the DNA TGCGCCAGCAGCTTTACGAAAGCCGAGCAGTTCTTC. The full variable domain, in which reference TRBV5-1 and TRBJ2-1 provide the parts outside the CDR3, is KAGVTQTPRYLIKTRGQQVTLSCSPISGHRSVSWYQQTPGQGLQFLFEYFSETQRNKGNFPGRFSGRQFSNSRSEMNVSTLELGDSALYLCASSFTKAEQFFGPGTRLTVL.

CDR3 protein: CAIRKTGTTNLNTGELFF. DNA of the CDR3: TGTGCCATCAGGAAAACCGGGACTACGAACTTGAACACCGGGGAGCTGTTTTTT. The chain uses TRBV10-3 and TRBJ2-2; 7 bases match TRBD2. Germline assignment: CDR1 ENHRY and CDR2 SYGVKD. V trimming: 6 bases; J trimming: 1 base; junction bases outside the gene matches: 14. The CDR3 length is 18 residues.

The chain links TRBV19 to TRBJ1-2; 7 bases agree with TRBD1. Germline V lookup: CDR1 LNHDA, CDR2 SQIVND (reference sequence). V was pared by 4 bases and J by 7 bases, with 9 bases of the junction left unmatched. The CDR3 is made up of 14 amino acids. CDR3 bases: TGTGCCAGTAGTAAAGGACTGACAGGGTTTGGCTACACCTTC. Residues: CASSKGLTGFGYTF.

V gene TRBV2 combines with J gene TRBJ2-7; the match to TRBD1 covers 11 bases. The CDR3 contains 17 residues. Looked up from germline, CDR1 is SNHLY and CDR2 is FYNNEI. Trimming cost V 6 bases and J 4 bases; bases outside gene matches: 14. The CDR3 DNA is TGTGCCAGCAGGGACATCTCCCGGGACAGGGGGAGATACGAGCAGTACTTC. This sequence encodes CASRDISRDRGRYEQYF.

This clone was observed a few times. The chain joins TRBV11-2 to TRBJ2-1; 9 bases map to TRBD2. This CDR3 has 15 amino acids. Losses at the gene ends were 4 bases for V and 10 bases for J; bases not matched to a gene: 11. Germline V gene data show CDR1 as SGHAT and CDR2 as FQNNGV. CDR3 bases: TGTGCCAGCAGCTCAGGGACTAGCCGGAGTGGGGAGCAGTTCTTC. Translated, it gives CASSSGTSRSGEQFF.

The rearrangement links TRBV5-1 to TRBJ1-2; D is uncertain. CDR3 length: 13 residues. Germline CDR1 is SGHRS and CDR2 is YFSETQ. The V and J ends lost 6 bases and 8 bases respectively, with 17 bases between them. The CDR3 DNA sequence: TGCGCCAGCACGACTCGGGGATTGGAGGGCTACACCTTC. As protein: CASTTRGLEGYTF.

Remarks on this clone: The junction departs from the called germline gene at one end, perhaps through a read error. The chain combines TRBV7-7 with TRBJ2-7; 10 bases align to TRBD2. The CDR3 is made up of 14 amino acids. CDR1 and CDR2 from the germline V gene are SSHAT and FNYEAQ (reference sequence). CDR3 coding DNA: TGTGCTAGCAGCCCTAGCGGGAGCTCCTACGAGCAGTACTTC. Translating it yields CASSPSGSSYEQYF.

In its sample, this clone was seen a few times. J is TRBJ2-5 and V is TRBV7-9, with D maybe TRBD1 (6 bases). The CDR3 contains 15 residues. Germline CDR1 reads SEHNR; CDR2 reads FQNEAQ (reference sequence). The ends were cut back, 1 base at V and 2 bases at J, with 11 bases in the middle. The CDR3 region is CASSLGPQGQETQYF. The CDR3 DNA is TGTGCCAGCAGCTTAGGCCCCCAGGGGCAAGAGACCCAGTACTTC.

The chain recombines TRBV6-1 with TRBJ2-5; TRBD1 aligns across 8 bases. CDR3 length: 14 residues. J gave up 9 bases and V 4 bases, and 10 bases lay outside the gene matches. Germline V lookup: CDR1 MNHNS, CDR2 SASEGT. The CDR3 DNA sequence: TGTGCCAGCAGTGTCCGGACAGGGTCCTCGGCCCAGTACTTC. This gives the protein CASSVRTGSSAQYF.

The CDR3 spells CASSETLAGKNEQFF. The CDR3, as DNA: TGTGCCAGCAGCGAAACTCTAGCGGGAAAAAATGAGCAGTTCTTC. The rearrangement uses TRBV7-2 and TRBJ2-1; 9 positions match TRBD2. The ends lost 5 bases at V and 7 bases at J; junction bases unmatched: 9. CDR3 length equals 15 residues. Germline CDR1 reads SGHTA; CDR2 reads FQGNSA.

This rearrangement joins TRBV7-9 to TRBJ2-4, with D possibly matching TRBD1 (6 bases). Germline lookup yields CDR1 SEHNR and CDR2 FQNEAQ (reference sequence). CDR3 length: 18 amino acids. The V and J ends lost 5 bases and 0 bases respectively, with 20 bases between them. The DNA of the CDR3 is TGTGCCAGCAGCGCAGACCGGGACACTAGTTTAGCCAAAAACATTCAGTACTTC. Its protein product is CASSADRDTSLAKNIQYF.

This chain joins TRBV4-3 and TRBJ2-5, with D possibly TRBD2 on 6 matching bases. Germline V CDR1 and CDR2: LGHNA, YSLEER. Trimming pared 0 bases from V and 2 bases from J, leaving 22 bases between. The CDR3 is 19 amino acids. CDR3 sequence reads: CASSQDRSPGADLQETQYF. CDR3 bases: TGCGCCAGCAGCCAAGATCGATCCCCGGGAGCGGATCTGCAAGAGACCCAGTACTTC.